One T cell receptor (beta chain) is described in this entry. The TCR library protocol attached unique molecular identifiers to the individual cDNA molecules. MiXCR was run by TCRdb on the 5' RACE reads, yielding one entry per CDR3 protein. The data contain fewer than 110,000 distinct CDR3 sequences, 11% of them singletons. The CDR3 runs 16 residues. CDR1 and CDR2 (germline): SEHNR, FQNEAQ (reference sequence). V lost 0 bases and J 4 bases, leaving 12 bases between the germline ends. These data come from a study of early T cells in non-severe SARS-CoV-2 infection. The chain joins TRBV7-9 to TRBJ2-2; tentative D call: TRBD2 (6 bases). Sequenced: whole blood. The receptor was isolated from an adult who was a healthcare worker with PCR-confirmed SARS-CoV-2 infection or an uninfected control (not recorded which). CDR3 nucleotide sequence: TGTGCCAGCAGCTTAGCGCTTCGGGAGAGCACCGGGGAGCTGTTTTTT. Its translation: CASSLALRESTGELFF.